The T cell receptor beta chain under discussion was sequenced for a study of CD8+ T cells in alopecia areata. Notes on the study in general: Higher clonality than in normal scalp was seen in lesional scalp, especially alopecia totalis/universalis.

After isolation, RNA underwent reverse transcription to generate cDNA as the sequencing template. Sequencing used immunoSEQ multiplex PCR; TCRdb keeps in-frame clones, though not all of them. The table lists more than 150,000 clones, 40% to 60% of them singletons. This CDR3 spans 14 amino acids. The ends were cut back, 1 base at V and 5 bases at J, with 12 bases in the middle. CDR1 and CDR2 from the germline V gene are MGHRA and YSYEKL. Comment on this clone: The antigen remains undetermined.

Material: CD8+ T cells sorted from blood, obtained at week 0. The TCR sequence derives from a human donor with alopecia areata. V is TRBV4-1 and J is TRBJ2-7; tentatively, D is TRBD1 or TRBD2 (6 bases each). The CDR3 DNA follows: TGCGCCAGCAGCCAAGTGGAGGGGGACGACGAGCAGTACTTC. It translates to CASSQVEGDDEQYF.